This T cell receptor beta chain was documented in a study of T cell repertoires in cytomegalovirus infection. Study-wide background: Both a matching HLA type and CMV infection were indicated by public TCR beta signatures.

Worth noting for this clonotype: Its antigen remains unidentified. A much larger clone sits a single nucleotide away, making a read error possible.

Per the germline V gene, CDR1 is SGHTA and CDR2 is FQGNSA. There are 19 residues in the CDR3. V dropped 8 bases and J dropped 0; count of bases not matched to a gene: 15. TCRdb re-analysed the reads in MiXCR, keeping a single row per CDR3 protein. This sample has about 450,000 distinct CDR3 sequences, with roughly a third found just once. Study-level results: The ex vivo response showed dominance by HLA-C-restricted CMV-specific TCR beta clonotypes. Summed frequency of public TCR beta families distinguished CMV carriers with the relevant HLA.

The material sequenced was PBMCs. The chain employs TRBV7-2 and TRBJ2-2; 10 bases map to TRBD2. The sequence was collected from a human donor in good health (CMV status not recorded). Some clones in this sample may be carry-over from other donors' samples. CDR3 coding DNA: TGTGCCAGCCGCCCAAGGCGGCTAGCGGGGGTCACGAACACCGGGGAGCTGTTTTTT. It translates to CASRPRRLAGVTNTGELFF.